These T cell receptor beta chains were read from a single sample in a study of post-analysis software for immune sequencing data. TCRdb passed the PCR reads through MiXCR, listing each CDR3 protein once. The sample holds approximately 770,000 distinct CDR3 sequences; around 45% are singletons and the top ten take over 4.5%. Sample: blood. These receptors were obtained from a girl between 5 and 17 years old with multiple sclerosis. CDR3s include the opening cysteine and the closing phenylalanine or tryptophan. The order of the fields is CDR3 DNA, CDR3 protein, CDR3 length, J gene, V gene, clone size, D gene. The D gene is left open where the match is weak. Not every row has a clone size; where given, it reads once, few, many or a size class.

CDR3nt: TGCGCCAGCAGCTTGGGGGCCCCGGGACAGAAACACAATGAGCAGTTCTTC
CDR3aa: CASSLGAPGQKHNEQFF
len: 17
j_gene: TRBJ2-1
v_gene: TRBV5-1
abundance: few
d_gene: TRBD1

CDR3nt: TGCAGCGTTGAGATTCTAGCCGGGTACAATGAGCAGTTCTTC
CDR3aa: CSVEILAGYNEQFF
len: 14
j_gene: TRBJ2-1
v_gene: TRBV29-1
abundance: few
d_gene: NA

CDR3nt: TGCAGTGCTGCCCCCAGGCTAGCGGCCATAAGTAATGAGCAGTTCTTC
CDR3aa: CSAAPRLAAISNEQFF
len: 16
j_gene: TRBJ2-1
v_gene: TRBV20-1
abundance: NA
d_gene: TRBD2

CDR3nt: TGTGCCAGCAGGGACAACCCGGACGCTGCCTACGAGCAGTACTTC
CDR3aa: CASRDNPDAAYEQYF
len: 15
j_gene: TRBJ2-7
v_gene: TRBV2
abundance: NA
d_gene: NA

CDR3nt: TGTGCCAGCAGCTCGACTTCTCTAATCTCTAAAAAGAACAATGAGCAGTTCTTC
CDR3aa: CASSSTSLISKKNNEQFF
len: 18
j_gene: TRBJ2-1
v_gene: TRBV3-1
abundance: few
d_gene: NA

CDR3nt: TGTGCCAGCAGTAAGCGAGGGGAGGTCGGCGAAAAACTGTTTTTT
CDR3aa: CASSKRGEVGEKLFF
len: 15
j_gene: TRBJ1-4
v_gene: TRBV6-5
abundance: few
d_gene: NA

CDR3nt: TGTGCCAGCAGCTTATGGGGGCCTCAAGGGTACTACGAGCAGTACTTC
CDR3aa: CASSLWGPQGYYEQYF
len: 16
j_gene: TRBJ2-7
v_gene: TRBV13
abundance: NA
d_gene: NA

CDR3nt: TGTGCCACCCTCGGTCGCGGCTACACCTTC
CDR3aa: CATLGRGYTF
len: 10
j_gene: TRBJ1-2
v_gene: TRBV10-3
abundance: few
d_gene: NA

CDR3nt: TGTGCCAGCAGCCCCCGGAGGGCCCACTATGGCTACACCTTC
CDR3aa: CASSPRRAHYGYTF
len: 14
j_gene: TRBJ1-2
v_gene: TRBV6-2/TRBV6-3
abundance: NA
d_gene: NA

CDR3nt: TGCGCCAGCAGCTACGGACAGGGGCGGGAAAAACTGTTTTTT
CDR3aa: CASSYGQGREKLFF
len: 14
j_gene: TRBJ1-4
v_gene: TRBV5-1
abundance: NA
d_gene: TRBD1

CDR3nt: TGTGCCAGCAGTAGGACTAGCACTTACGAGCAGTACTTC
CDR3aa: CASSRTSTYEQYF
len: 13
j_gene: TRBJ2-7
v_gene: TRBV12-3/TRBV12-4
abundance: few
d_gene: TRBD2

CDR3nt: TGCAGCGTTGCCGGGACTAGCGGGAGAATGCAGAATGAGCAGTTCTTC
CDR3aa: CSVAGTSGRMQNEQFF
len: 16
j_gene: TRBJ2-1
v_gene: TRBV29-1
abundance: few
d_gene: TRBD2

CDR3nt: TGTGCCAGCAGCTTATTGATAGGGAACACTGAAGCTTTCTTT
CDR3aa: CASSLLIGNTEAFF
len: 14
j_gene: TRBJ1-1
v_gene: TRBV7-2
abundance: few
d_gene: NA

CDR3nt: TGTGCCAGCAGCAAAGCGACCCCTGGACAGGGTAGAACTGAAGCTTTCTTT
CDR3aa: CASSKATPGQGRTEAFF
len: 17
j_gene: TRBJ1-1
v_gene: TRBV21-1
abundance: NA
d_gene: NA

CDR3nt: TGTGCCAGCAGCCCCAGGACTAGCGTGGACTACGAGCAGTACTTC
CDR3aa: CASSPRTSVDYEQYF
len: 15
j_gene: TRBJ2-7
v_gene: TRBV11-2
abundance: NA
d_gene: TRBD2

CDR3nt: TGCAGTGCTAGGGACGGTGAGCAGTTCTTC
CDR3aa: CSARDGEQFF
len: 10
j_gene: TRBJ2-1
v_gene: TRBV20-1
abundance: once
d_gene: NA

CDR3nt: TGTGCCAGCAGCCAAGGGGCTAGCGGGACCCCAGATGAGCAGTTCTTC
CDR3aa: CASSQGASGTPDEQFF
len: 16
j_gene: TRBJ2-1
v_gene: TRBV4-2
abundance: NA
d_gene: TRBD2

CDR3nt: TGCAGTGCGCGTCTAGCGGGCCGCACAGATACGCAGTATTTT
CDR3aa: CSARLAGRTDTQYF
len: 14
j_gene: TRBJ2-3
v_gene: TRBV20-1
abundance: NA
d_gene: TRBD2

CDR3nt: TGCAGTGTTCACACGGGAGGGTCCTACAATGAGCAGTTCTTC
CDR3aa: CSVHTGGSYNEQFF
len: 14
j_gene: TRBJ2-1
v_gene: TRBV20-1
abundance: NA
d_gene: TRBD2

CDR3nt: TGTGCCAGCAGTGAATATATAGGAGACCAAGAGACCCAGTACTTC
CDR3aa: CASSEYIGDQETQYF
len: 15
j_gene: TRBJ2-5
v_gene: TRBV25-1
abundance: few
d_gene: NA

CDR3nt: TGCGCCAGCAGCTTATCCCCGACAGGGGCGAAGAATGAGCAGTTCTTC
CDR3aa: CASSLSPTGAKNEQFF
len: 16
j_gene: TRBJ2-1
v_gene: TRBV5-1
abundance: NA
d_gene: TRBD1

CDR3nt: TGTGCCAGCAGTTTCGCGACTAGCGGGCACAATGAGCAGTTCTTC
CDR3aa: CASSFATSGHNEQFF
len: 15
j_gene: TRBJ2-1
v_gene: TRBV28
abundance: NA
d_gene: TRBD2

CDR3nt: TGTGCCACCAGTGATTCCGCCCTGACTAGCGGGAACTACAATGAGCAGTTCTTC
CDR3aa: CATSDSALTSGNYNEQFF
len: 18
j_gene: TRBJ2-1
v_gene: TRBV24-1
abundance: NA
d_gene: TRBD2

CDR3nt: TGTGCCAGCAGTGAAGTACCGGAGGACTACCGCTACAATGAGCAGTTCTTC
CDR3aa: CASSEVPEDYRYNEQFF
len: 17
j_gene: TRBJ2-1
v_gene: TRBV6-1
abundance: NA
d_gene: NA

CDR3nt: TGCAGCGTCCAAGACAGGCTACGACTTTACGAGCAGTACTTC
CDR3aa: CSVQDRLRLYEQYF
len: 14
j_gene: TRBJ2-7
v_gene: TRBV29-1
abundance: NA
d_gene: NA

CDR3nt: TGTGCCAGCAGTTTAGTAGCGGAGTCCTACAATGAGCAGTTCTTC
CDR3aa: CASSLVAESYNEQFF
len: 15
j_gene: TRBJ2-1
v_gene: TRBV12-3/TRBV12-4
abundance: NA
d_gene: NA

CDR3nt: TGTGCCCGGAACGGGAACAGTGGAGAAAAACTGTTTTTT
CDR3aa: CARNGNSGEKLFF
len: 13
j_gene: TRBJ1-4
v_gene: TRBV30
abundance: few
d_gene: NA

CDR3nt: TGCAGCGGCGAAGGGGCAGGGAGCGCAGATACGCAGTATTTT
CDR3aa: CSGEGAGSADTQYF
len: 14
j_gene: TRBJ2-3
v_gene: TRBV29-1
abundance: NA
d_gene: NA

CDR3nt: TGCGCCAGCAGCCAAGGGGATTCGGTAGAGCAGTTCTTC
CDR3aa: CASSQGDSVEQFF
len: 13
j_gene: TRBJ2-1
v_gene: TRBV4-1
abundance: few
d_gene: NA

CDR3nt: TGTGCCAGCAGTGCCTGGGGGGGACAGGGTCGTACGAACACTGAAGCTTTCTTT
CDR3aa: CASSAWGGQGRTNTEAFF
len: 18
j_gene: TRBJ1-1
v_gene: TRBV28
abundance: once
d_gene: TRBD1